Listed below are T cell receptor beta chains from one sample, sequenced in a study of T cells of healthy individuals. Each CDR3 protein gets one entry after TCRdb re-called the 5' RACE reads with MiXCR. The data show about 82,000 distinct CDR3 sequences, around 5.1% seen once. The receptors were gathered from a female donor in good health. Each CDR3 is given without its conserved first and last residue. Fields, in order: V gene, clone size, CDR3 protein. Some rows have no size entry. The others give once, few or many, or a class for an expanded clone.

v_call: TRBV25-1
clone_size: many
cdr3_aa: ASSLGESYGYT

v_call: TRBV12-3/TRBV12-4
clone_size: many
cdr3_aa: ASSLGGPRVDEQF

v_call: TRBV7-9
clone_size: many
cdr3_aa: ASSGRDSPNQPQH

v_call: TRBV7-2
clone_size: many
cdr3_aa: ASSPQAGVSYNEQF

v_call: TRBV27
clone_size: many
cdr3_aa: ASRQDRARQF

v_call: TRBV9
clone_size: many
cdr3_aa: ASSPTPRDTQY

v_call: TRBV30
clone_size: many
cdr3_aa: AWSVGPITEAF

v_call: TRBV19
clone_size: -
cdr3_aa: ASRRTVQETQY

v_call: TRBV2
clone_size: once
cdr3_aa: ASRGESPSPLH

v_call: TRBV7-3
clone_size: many
cdr3_aa: ASSPRGLAEPYNEQF

v_call: TRBV25-1
clone_size: -
cdr3_aa: ASSNIAGPYNEQF

v_call: TRBV7-8
clone_size: many
cdr3_aa: ASSPLAENRFGETQY

v_call: TRBV4-3
clone_size: few
cdr3_aa: ASSQEIMMNTEAF

v_call: TRBV7-3
clone_size: many
cdr3_aa: ASSSTARDTEAF

v_call: TRBV13
clone_size: many
cdr3_aa: ASSPRAVDTEAF

v_call: TRBV25-1
clone_size: many
cdr3_aa: ASSEGVYEQY

v_call: TRBV19
clone_size: many
cdr3_aa: ASSRDRGVNEQF

v_call: TRBV12-5
clone_size: many
cdr3_aa: ASGSRQGNTGELF

v_call: TRBV11-2
clone_size: few
cdr3_aa: ASSLRSSNPKNIQY

v_call: TRBV7-9
clone_size: many
cdr3_aa: ASSLGASGSPYNEQF

v_call: TRBV6-6
clone_size: many
cdr3_aa: ASSFHREIYSYNEQF

v_call: TRBV11-1
clone_size: few
cdr3_aa: ASSRGQSYNEQF

v_call: TRBV6-5
clone_size: many
cdr3_aa: ASSYSGTSVDYNEQF

v_call: TRBV3-1
clone_size: many
cdr3_aa: ASSHETGWSNTIY

v_call: TRBV27
clone_size: many
cdr3_aa: ASSAQPTGAVTFLYGYT

v_call: TRBV6-1
clone_size: few
cdr3_aa: ASTEGPGTGDFSLSGNTIY

v_call: TRBV13
clone_size: -
cdr3_aa: ASSPGLETYEQY

v_call: TRBV7-2
clone_size: -
cdr3_aa: ASSLSGTRDEAF

v_call: TRBV7-3
clone_size: many
cdr3_aa: ASSPDDPSGQGTEAF

v_call: TRBV20-1
clone_size: few
cdr3_aa: SARGESSYEQY

v_call: TRBV29-1
clone_size: many
cdr3_aa: SAYTDTQY

v_call: TRBV13
clone_size: -
cdr3_aa: ASRFRTGGNTEAF

v_call: TRBV4-3
clone_size: -
cdr3_aa: ASSLSPGQGARLNTEAF

v_call: TRBV19
clone_size: many
cdr3_aa: ASSRPGQGSYEQY

v_call: TRBV7-4
clone_size: many
cdr3_aa: ASSTGRVHQPQH

v_call: TRBV5-5
clone_size: -
cdr3_aa: ASSLGQGEDQPQH

v_call: TRBV30
clone_size: many
cdr3_aa: AWARVPRQGLTYEQY

v_call: TRBV5-1
clone_size: many
cdr3_aa: ASREPFSGANVLT

v_call: TRBV6-2/TRBV6-3
clone_size: -
cdr3_aa: ASSYRGIPNTEAF

v_call: TRBV6-2/TRBV6-3
clone_size: few
cdr3_aa: ASGLSLAGGHYNEQF

v_call: TRBV20-1
clone_size: many
cdr3_aa: SGGADADTQY

v_call: TRBV20-1
clone_size: few
cdr3_aa: SAGPGVLQY

v_call: TRBV6-2/TRBV6-3
clone_size: many
cdr3_aa: ASSYSRQGSPLH

v_call: TRBV2
clone_size: -
cdr3_aa: ASSGMNTGPYYGYT

v_call: TRBV9
clone_size: many
cdr3_aa: ASSVSPVGREPSSGNTIY

v_call: TRBV18
clone_size: many
cdr3_aa: ASSPRSGSRQETQY

v_call: TRBV10-3
clone_size: -
cdr3_aa: AISVQRENIQY

v_call: TRBV29-1
clone_size: -
cdr3_aa: SVEETGTLSGANVLT

v_call: TRBV7-9
clone_size: many
cdr3_aa: ASSLATGNQPQH

v_call: TRBV20-1
clone_size: many
cdr3_aa: SARGYSGTQY

v_call: TRBV11-2
clone_size: -
cdr3_aa: ASTPSGRYEQY

v_call: TRBV20-1
clone_size: many
cdr3_aa: SAREQNSGSEQY

v_call: TRBV3-1
clone_size: few
cdr3_aa: ASSLTSGAYNEQF

v_call: TRBV19
clone_size: many
cdr3_aa: ASRIAGGPGELF

v_call: TRBV13
clone_size: few
cdr3_aa: ASSFGTGAEKLF

v_call: TRBV6-5
clone_size: many
cdr3_aa: ASSTYYEQY

v_call: TRBV6-6
clone_size: few
cdr3_aa: ASSYSTPGPSNQPQH

v_call: TRBV27
clone_size: many
cdr3_aa: ASSPPGSSYEQY

v_call: TRBV6-2/TRBV6-3
clone_size: -
cdr3_aa: ASSWTASTEAF

v_call: TRBV6-2/TRBV6-3
clone_size: few
cdr3_aa: AIQEGGYSNQPQH